Shown below are 11 T cell receptor beta chains from a single sample sequenced in a study of blood T cell repertoires in COVID-19. Using immunoSEQ multiplex PCR, the repertoire was profiled, and TCRdb retains in-frame clones only, with some absent. The table lists about 170,000 clones, under 90% of them singletons. Source material: peripheral blood. Source of these receptors: a woman of 80 years or more with acute or convalescent COVID-19.

The rearrangement joins TRBV28 to TRBJ1-6, with D unresolved. Germline loops: CDR1 MDHEN, CDR2 SYDVKM. Trimming took off 10 bases at V and 10 bases at J, with 20 bases between the two ends. This CDR3 spans 14 amino acids. The CDR3 is CAIQSQTRPSPLHF. DNA for the CDR3: TGTGCCATCCAATCCCAGACACGGCCCTCACCCCTCCACTTT.

The V and J genes are TRBV7-2 and TRBJ2-7; 9 bases are shared with TRBD2. CDR3 length: 13 amino acids. The trim removed 6 bases at V and 9 bases at J, leaving 9 bases unmatched. Germline assignment: CDR1 SGHTA and CDR2 FQGNSA. The CDR3 coding sequence is TGTGCCAGCAGTACAGGACTAGCGACGGTGCAGTACTTC. Translation: CASSTGLATVQYF.

J is TRBJ1-3 and V is TRBV12-3 or TRBV12-4; D not certain. This CDR3 has 13 residues. V lost 10 bases and J lost 2, with 12 bases in between. The chain's CDR3 is CATSLSAGNTIYF. The DNA for the CDR3 is TGTGCCACCTCCCTTTCGGCTGGAAACACCATATATTTT.

The rearrangement links TRBV2 to TRBJ2-5; 10 bases match TRBD1. The CDR3 covers 14 residues. Germline CDR1 reads SNHLY; CDR2 reads FYNNEI. V lost 6 bases, J lost 5 bases, and 6 bases stayed unmatched. CDR3 DNA: TGTGCCAGCAGCAATGACAGGGGGCGGGAGACCCAGTACTTC. Encoded protein: CASSNDRGRETQYF.

This clone was counted between two and nine times. The chain recombines TRBV2 with TRBJ2-3; D is unclear. The CDR3 sequence is 15 residues long. Deletions cut 3 bases from V and 0 bases from J, with 10 bases between. CDR1 SNHLY and CDR2 FYNNEI come from the germline V gene. The CDR3: CASSEPEYSTDTQYF. CDR3 sequence (DNA): TGTGCCAGCAGTGAGCCGGAGTATAGCACAGATACGCAGTATTTT.

V and J are TRBV7-2 and TRBJ2-7; D is uncertain. This CDR3 has 13 amino acids. The germline CDR1 and CDR2 sequences are SGHTA and FQGNSA. Trimming left V 6 bases short and J 3 bases short, with 12 bases between. The CDR3 protein is CASSPLPYYEQYF. Written as DNA, the CDR3 is TGTGCCAGCAGTCCGCTACCATACTACGAGCAGTACTTC.

This clone showed up many times. This CDR3 is CASKARANEKLFF. The CDR3 DNA reads TGTGCCAGCAAGGCGCGGGCTAATGAAAAACTGTTTTTT. V usage is TRBV12-3 or TRBV12-4 and J usage is TRBJ1-4; D ambiguous. The CDR3 runs 13 residues. Trimming shortened V by 7 bases and J by 3 bases, and 9 bases separated the two germline ends.

V and J are TRBV18 and TRBJ2-3, with 13 bases matching TRBD2. J lost 0 bases, V lost 3 bases, and 3 bases had no gene match. This CDR3 has 17 amino acids. CDR1 and CDR2 from the germline V gene are KGHSH and LQKENI. Here the CDR3 reads CASSPPGLAGSTDTQYF. The CDR3 DNA reads as TGTGCCAGCTCACCTCCGGGACTAGCGGGAAGCACAGATACGCAGTATTTT.

The rearrangement joins TRBV6-5 to TRBJ1-2, with D perhaps TRBD1 (5 bases). This CDR3 is 15 amino acids long. V was trimmed by 5 bases and J by 0 bases, leaving 13 bases between them. Germline V CDR1 and CDR2: MNHEY, SVGAGI. CDR3 bases: TGTGCCAGCAGTCCGACAGCCGGCCCTAACTATGGCTACACCTTC. Its translation is CASSPTAGPNYGYTF.

The V gene is TRBV27, the J gene TRBJ1-2; 7 nucleotides agree with TRBD1. This CDR3 region has 13 residues. Per germline, CDR1 MNHEY and CDR2 SMNVEV (reference sequence). V lost 0 bases and J lost 8; bases outside the gene matches: 3. The CDR3, as DNA: TGTGCCAGCAGTTTATCGCAGGGGGGAGGCTACACCTTC. Its translation: CASSLSQGGGYTF.

This chain links TRBV5-1 with TRBJ1-1, with D uncertain. Trimming took off 4 bases at V and 5 bases at J, with 18 bases between the two ends. This CDR3 contains 15 residues. CDR1 is SGHRS and CDR2 is YFSETQ in the germline V gene. Written as DNA, the CDR3 is TGCGCCAGCAGCAGCCTTATGGGCAGAGAGACTGAAGCTTTCTTT. Translating gives CASSSLMGRETEAFF.